This passage covers 17 T cell receptor beta chains from one sample sequenced in a study of human T cells and chemical hapten exposure. Time point indicated: patch test 3, about 24 weeks after DPC sensitization. The treatment is: therapeutic diphenylcyclopropenone sensitization with weekly scalp DPC. MiXCR, run by TCRdb on the RACE reads, gives a single entry per CDR3 protein. The sample holds 80,000 to 100,000 distinct CDR3 sequences, approximately 11% seen once. The sample consisted of whole blood, taken in connection with sensitization to the hapten diphenylcyclopropenone (DPC). These receptors were collected from a woman in her twenties or thirties with alopecia areata. Some clones in this sample may be carry-over from other donors' samples.

Ten or more counts support this clonotype. This chain uses TRBV12-5 with TRBJ1-1; 8 bases are shared with TRBD1. Germline assignment: CDR1 LGHNT and CDR2 FRNRAP. CDR3 size: 14 residues. Trimming at V came to 7 bases and at J to 1 base, leaving 5 bases not matched to a gene. The CDR3 sequence: CASAQGARNTEAFF. CDR3 coding DNA: TGTGCTAGTGCCCAGGGGGCGCGGAACACTGAAGCTTTCTTT.

This clonotype was found a few times. CDR3 amino acids: CSARDPQGNEKLFF. The CDR3 nucleotides are TGCAGTGCTAGAGACCCACAGGGTAATGAAAAACTGTTTTTT. The V call is TRBV20-1, the J call TRBJ1-4, with D perhaps matching TRBD1 (6 bases). The germline gives CDR1 DFQATT, CDR2 SNEGSKA (reference sequence). Trimming cost V 0 bases and J 4 bases, with 9 bases left between them. The length of the CDR3 is 14 residues.

The gene calls are TRBV28 and TRBJ1-4; D is ambiguous. From germline, CDR1 is MDHEN and CDR2 SYDVKM. V dropped 0 bases and J dropped 6 bases, with 8 bases sitting between them. The CDR3 extends over 14 amino acids. CDR3 nucleotides: TGTGCCAGCAGTTTATGGGCGGAACATGAAAAACTGTTTTTT. Translating it yields CASSLWAEHEKLFF.

This clonotype was detected only a few times. This chain links TRBV9 with TRBJ2-6; D gene ambiguous. V shed 4 bases and J shed 0 bases, with 17 bases lying between them. The CDR3 sequence is 18 residues long. CDR1 is SGDLS and CDR2 is YYNGEE in the germline V gene. CDR3 DNA sequence: TGTGCCAGCAGCCCCCGACTCGGAAGTGCCTCTGGGGCCAACGTCCTGACTTTC. Encoded protein: CASSPRLGSASGANVLTF.

The V call is TRBV12-3 or TRBV12-4, the J call TRBJ1-5; no definite D call. The V and J ends lost 5 bases and 1 base respectively, with 12 bases between them. The CDR3 totals 15 residues. The CDR3 DNA is TGTGCCAGCAGTGCCAGAGATATGAGCAATCAGCCCCAGCATTTT. This sequence encodes CASSARDMSNQPQHF.

This clonotype showed up many times. The rearrangement links TRBV6-5 to TRBJ2-7, with D maybe TRBD2 (5 bases). The V end lost 7 bases, the J end lost 3 bases, and 19 bases lay between the germline ends. The V gene's germline CDR1 is MNHEY and CDR2 SVGAGI. The CDR3 is 15 residues long. The CDR3 is CASTMGHSGIYEQYF. The CDR3, as DNA: TGTGCCAGCACCATGGGTCATTCCGGGATCTACGAGCAGTACTTC.

This clonotype was seen just once. A much larger clone sits a single nucleotide away, making a read error possible. The rearrangement uses TRBV7-9 and TRBJ2-5; the D is unclear. CDR1 and CDR2 from the germline V gene are SEHNR and FQNEAQ (reference sequence). The CDR3 consists of 13 residues. The CDR3 coding sequence is TGTGCCAGCAGCTTAAACCGACAAGAGGCCCAGTACTTC. The encoded protein is CASSLNRQEAQYF.

This clonotype was seen at least ten times. The rearrangement uses TRBV5-1 and TRBJ2-3; D uncertain. Trimming took 0 bases from V and 8 from J, leaving 16 bases between them. Germline CDR1 and CDR2: SGHRS and YFSETQ. CDR3 length: 15 amino acids. CDR3 nucleotide sequence: TGCGCCAGCAGCTTGGAGTTAGGGCGGCTCTCTACGCAGTATTTT. Its protein product is CASSLELGRLSTQYF. Complete variable domain (other parts from reference TRBV5-1 and TRBJ2-3): KAGVTQTPRYLIKTRGQQVTLSCSPISGHRSVSWYQQTPGQGLQFLFEYFSETQRNKGNFPGRFSGRQFSNSRSEMNVSTLELGDSALYLCASSLELGRLSTQYFGPGTRLTVL.

There are many counts of this clonotype. The rearrangement uses TRBV30 and TRBJ2-6; D is possibly TRBD1 or TRBD2 (5 bases each). Germline V lookup: CDR1 GTSNPN, CDR2 SVGIG (reference sequence). Trimming pared 0 bases from V and 0 bases from J, leaving 6 bases between. The CDR3 covers 15 residues. CDR3 nucleotide sequence: TGTGCCTGGAGTGTTGGGGGCTCTGGGGCCAACGTCCTGACTTTC. Its translation: CAWSVGGSGANVLTF.

This clonotype has at least ten counts. V usage is TRBV28 and J usage is TRBJ2-2; 14 bases align to TRBD2. The CDR3 consists of 17 residues. Trimming removed 5 bases from V and 4 bases from J; junction bases left unmatched: 6. In germline, CDR1 is MDHEN, CDR2 SYDVKM. The CDR3 DNA reads as TGTGCCAGCAGTCCGCCGGGACTAGCGGGAGCCACCGGGGAGCTGTTTTTT. It encodes CASSPPGLAGATGELFF.

The rearrangement uses TRBV24-1 and TRBJ2-1; possibly TRBD1 or TRBD2 for D (5 bases each). There are 17 residues in the CDR3. The V and J ends lost 2 bases and 12 bases respectively, with 25 bases between them. Germline CDR1 and CDR2: KGHDR and SFDVKD. The CDR3 is CATSDSMDIGVSPGQFF. CDR3 nucleotides: TGTGCCACCAGTGATTCCATGGACATCGGGGTTTCGCCTGGGCAGTTCTTC.

This clonotype was observed a few times. CDR3: CASSQSGQGVNTGELFF. In nucleotides, the CDR3 is TGCGCCAGCAGCCAAAGTGGACAGGGGGTGAACACCGGGGAGCTGTTTTTT. The chain carries TRBV4-1 and TRBJ2-2; 10 bases are a match to TRBD1. The J segment lost 1 base and the V segment lost 2 bases, leaving 4 bases of the junction unmatched. Germline V gene sequence: CDR1 MGHRA, CDR2 YSYEKL. The CDR3 is 17 residues long.

In this sample, this clonotype turned up many times. The rearrangement links TRBV7-6 to TRBJ1-1, with D unclear. The ends were cut back, 3 bases at V and 4 bases at J, with 12 bases in the middle. Germline lookup yields CDR1 SGHVS and CDR2 FNYEAQ. This CDR3 spans 14 amino acids. The CDR3 protein is CASSLRGTGTEAFF. The CDR3 DNA reads TGTGCCAGCAGCTTGCGGGGTACGGGCACTGAAGCTTTCTTT.

This clonotype was detected ten times or more. This chain uses TRBV6-5 with TRBJ2-3, with D hard to call. V shed 0 bases and J shed 0 bases, with 7 bases lying between them. This CDR3 comprises 15 residues. Germline loops: CDR1 MNHEY, CDR2 SVGAGI. In DNA form, the CDR3 reads TGTGCCAGCAGTTACTCGAATCCTAGCACAGATACGCAGTATTTT. The encoded protein is CASSYSNPSTDTQYF.

This clonotype came up many times. The V call is TRBV7-9, the J call TRBJ1-2, with 7 bases aligning to TRBD1. V was pared by 4 bases and J by 3 bases, with 5 bases of the junction left unmatched. The CDR3 extends over 14 amino acids. CDR1 is SEHNR and CDR2 is FQNEAQ in the germline V gene (reference sequence). The CDR3: CASSSGQAYYGYTF. In DNA, the CDR3 is TGTGCCAGCAGCTCTGGACAGGCCTACTATGGCTACACCTTC.

This clonotype was detected many times. The chain has TRBV4-2 and TRBJ1-4, with D uncertain. The CDR3 has 16 amino acids. V dropped 0 bases and J dropped 0 bases, with 8 bases sitting between them. Germline CDR1 is LGHNA and CDR2 is YNFKEQ. CDR3 sequence: CASSQDYGSTNEKLFF. In DNA, the CDR3 is TGTGCCAGCAGCCAAGATTACGGTTCAACTAATGAAAAACTGTTTTTT.

In this sample, this clonotype turned up many times. This chain's CDR3 is CASKVNMNTEAFF. The CDR3 region has the DNA TGTGCCAGCAAAGTCAACATGAACACTGAAGCTTTCTTT. This sequence joins TRBV6-1 and TRBJ1-1; D ambiguous. Germline assignment: CDR1 MNHNS and CDR2 SASEGT. V lost 7 bases, J lost 0 bases, and 9 bases lay in between. This CDR3 spans 13 amino acids.